This TCR beta chain was sequenced during a study of T-cell reconstitution after alpha-beta-depleted transplantation in children. Broader study findings: Reported findings indicate that, about two months after transplant, alpha-beta T cells came from several hundred expanded clones, which were derived from non-depleted graft cells. Recipient T cells and thymic progenitors that survived gave rise to the high TCRbeta diversity observed at day 60 in some patients. T cells produced anew were the main source of T-cell counts and diversity one year after transplant.

With regard to this clonotype: Its antigen is undetermined.

Looked up from germline, CDR1 is SEHNR and CDR2 is FQNEAQ (reference sequence). Trimming removed 5 bases at V and 5 bases at J, with 12 bases between. The CDR3 spans 13 residues. During its preparation, the TCRbeta library received unique molecular identifiers. From the PCR reads, TCRdb called clonotypes with MiXCR, one entry per CDR3 protein. The table has approximately 45,000 distinct CDR3 sequences, about 47% seen once. This specimen consisted of peripheral blood, obtained before TCRalphabeta/CD19-depleted stem cell transplant. The chain links TRBV7-9 to TRBJ2-5, with D tentatively TRBD2 (5 bases). The source is a boy in the first two years of life with SCID, due to receive a stem cell transplant. CDR3: CASSPTSTETQYF. The CDR3 DNA sequence: TGTGCCAGCAGCCCCACTAGTACCGAGACCCAGTACTTC.